The 25 T cell receptor beta chains listed next were all sequenced from one sample in a study of lymphopenia after photon versus proton radiotherapy. Clones were sequenced by immunoSEQ multiplex PCR, and TCRdb holds only the in-frame ones, with some missing. The data contain tens of thousands of clones, under 95% of them seen just once; the ten biggest clones take up more than 15%. This specimen was peripheral blood, taken from a patient treated with photon-based radiotherapy. Source of these receptors: a woman in her 40s with cholangiocarcinoma.

This chain links TRBV18 with TRBJ2-7; no clear D gene. This CDR3 contains 13 residues. V shed 2 bases and J shed 0 bases, with 5 bases lying between them. Germline-derived CDR1 and CDR2 are KGHSH and LQKENI. CDR3 amino acids: CASSPLDSYEQYF. The CDR3 bases are TGTGCCAGCTCACCATTAGACTCCTACGAGCAGTACTTC.

This chain links TRBV20-1 with TRBJ2-7, with D unclear. Germline lookup yields CDR1 DFQATT and CDR2 SNEGSKA (reference sequence). V gave up 5 bases and J gave up 7 bases, with 9 bases separating them. The CDR3 covers 10 residues. The CDR3 is CSAFLGEQYF. In DNA, the CDR3 is TGCAGTGCTTTTCTGGGAGAGCAGTACTTC.

The chain has TRBV30 and TRBJ1-3, with a tentative D call TRBD1 (5 bases). V lost 0 bases to trimming and J lost 4 bases, with 13 bases between them. Germline lookup yields CDR1 GTSNPN and CDR2 SVGIG (reference sequence). The CDR3 is 15 residues long. Here the CDR3 reads CAWSVGGNHGNTIYF. CDR3 DNA: TGTGCCTGGAGTGTCGGGGGGAATCACGGAAACACCATATATTTT.

Of note for this clone: The junction shows a germline mismatch at one end, possibly a read error. The rearrangement links TRBV9 to TRBJ1-2, with D possibly TRBD1 on 6 matching bases. The germline CDR1 and CDR2 sequences are SGDLS and YYNGEE. This CDR3 is built from 11 residues. CDR3 protein: CASSVAGGLIF. CDR3 DNA: TGTGCCAGCAGCGTAGCGGGGGGGCTTATCTTC.

The CDR3 region has the DNA TGTGCCAGCTCACCTCTTTCCCTACAGGGGGATTCACCCCTCCACTTT. Protein: CASSPLSLQGDSPLHF. The chain has TRBV18 and TRBJ1-6, with 8 bases identical to TRBD1. V lost 3 bases and J lost 8; bases outside the gene matches: 9. From germline, CDR1 is KGHSH and CDR2 LQKENI. The CDR3 length is 16 residues.

This chain connects TRBV30 to TRBJ2-7; 7 bases align to TRBD1. After removal of 0 bases from V and 3 bases from J, the junction contained 2 bases not matched to a gene. CDR1 and CDR2 (germline): GTSNPN, SVGIG (reference sequence). This CDR3 is 13 amino acids long. CDR3 sequence (DNA): TGTGCCTGGAGTGTAGCAGGGGGCTACGAGCAGTACTTC. Translation gives CAWSVAGGYEQYF.

The CDR3 DNA follows: TGTGCCAGCGCGATAGGGGGGGCCACTGAAGCTTTCTTT. This sequence encodes CASAIGGATEAFF. The chain combines TRBV9 with TRBJ1-1, with D possibly matching TRBD1 (6 bases). V was clipped by 7 bases and J by 4 bases, with 14 bases between them. The CDR3 runs 13 residues. Germline loops: CDR1 SGDLS, CDR2 YYNGEE.

V is TRBV9 and J is TRBJ1-3; a possible D gene is TRBD1 (6 bases). The CDR3 loop spans 17 amino acids. The germline V gene encodes CDR1 SGDLS and CDR2 YYNGEE. Trimming removed 3 bases at V and 1 base at J, with 17 bases between. CDR3 sequence (DNA): TGTGCCAGCAGCGCCTTACAGGGAGCTCCGTCTGGAAACACCATATATTTT. Encoded protein: CASSALQGAPSGNTIYF.

The chain links TRBV19 to TRBJ1-6; 7 nucleotides agree with TRBD1. Unmatched junction bases numbered 7, after V lost 6 bases and J lost 5 bases. Germline CDR1 LNHDA, CDR2 SQIVND (reference sequence). This CDR3 region has 15 residues. CDR3 sequence: CASRPPGTDNSPLHF. The DNA for the CDR3 is TGTGCCAGTAGGCCCCCTGGGACAGATAATTCACCCCTCCACTTT.

Notes on this clone: The germline gene is not matched at one end of the junction; a read error may be the cause. The identical CDR3 is also encoded by other nucleotide sequences in the sample. The V and J genes are TRBV30 and TRBJ2-7; D is ambiguous. CDR3 size: 14 residues. Per the germline V gene, CDR1 is GTSNPN and CDR2 is SVGIG (reference sequence). CDR3 residues: CAWSAAAGSYEQYF. CDR3 coding DNA: TGCGCCTGGAGTGCGGCGGCAGGCTCCTACGAGCAGTACTTC.

The V gene is TRBV9, the J gene TRBJ1-6, with D perhaps matching TRBD1 (5 bases). V was shortened by 3 bases and J by 7 bases, with 11 bases between the two germline ends. In germline, CDR1 is SGDLS, CDR2 YYNGEE. The CDR3 loop spans 14 amino acids. For the CDR3, the DNA is TGTGCCAGCAGCGAGGCGGGACTAAATTCACCCCTCCACTTT. Translation gives CASSEAGLNSPLHF.

V gene TRBV7-8 combines with J gene TRBJ2-5; D is perhaps TRBD2 (5 bases). CDR1 SGHVS and CDR2 FQNEAQ come from the germline V gene. This CDR3 has 14 residues. V was trimmed by 3 bases and J by 4 bases, leaving 12 bases between them. The CDR3 DNA reads as TGTGCCAGCAGCTTGGCGGGCAGTCGAGAGACCCAGTACTTC. Protein product: CASSLAGSRETQYF.

This chain uses TRBV29-1 with TRBJ1-1, with D uncertain. The germline gives CDR1 SQVTM, CDR2 ANQGSEA. There are 12 residues in the CDR3. The V end lost 3 bases, the J end lost 1 base, and 6 bases lay between the germline ends. In DNA, the CDR3 is TGCAGCGTTGATACGGGGAACACTGAAGCTTTCTTT. It encodes CSVDTGNTEAFF.

This clone was found a few times. The chain recombines TRBV4-1 with TRBJ1-1; D gene ambiguous. Germline values: CDR1 MGHRA, CDR2 YSYEKL. This CDR3 is 11 amino acids long. The germline V and J ends were trimmed by 4 bases and 8 bases, with 8 bases remaining between them. CDR3 sequence reads: CASSLGPEAFF. The CDR3 DNA follows: TGCGCCAGCAGCCTCGGCCCAGAAGCTTTCTTT.

The V call is TRBV11-2, the J call TRBJ2-7; D unresolved. V was pared by 6 bases and J by 2 bases, with 17 bases between. Germline-derived CDR1 and CDR2 are SGHAT and FQNNGV. CDR3 size: 15 residues. The CDR3 loop reads CASSVASFITYEQYF. The CDR3, as DNA: TGTGCCAGCAGTGTTGCCTCCTTCATTACCTACGAGCAGTACTTC.

The chain uses TRBV2 and TRBJ2-5, with D possibly matching TRBD2 (6 bases). Trimming pared 1 base from V and 2 bases from J, leaving 8 bases between. In germline, CDR1 is SNHLY, CDR2 FYNNEI. The CDR3 runs to 14 residues. The CDR3 protein is CASSEGGGQETQYF. The CDR3 DNA is TGTGCCAGCAGTGAAGGCGGAGGGCAAGAGACCCAGTACTTC.

This clone was seen once. The chain couples TRBV6-6 to TRBJ1-3, with D possibly TRBD1 on 5 matching bases. V was shortened by 6 bases and J by 4 bases, with 13 bases between the two germline ends. Germline V gene data show CDR1 as MNHNY and CDR2 as SVGAGI (reference sequence). This CDR3 is 14 amino acids long. The CDR3 bases are TGTGCCAGCAGAGCCGGGGGAGGGGGAAACACCATATATTTT. Its translation: CASRAGGGGNTIYF.

The V and J genes are TRBV7-2 and TRBJ2-2; D unclear. Germline V lookup: CDR1 SGHTA, CDR2 FQGNSA. The CDR3 is 11 amino acids. V was shortened by 4 bases and J by 6 bases, with 3 bases between the two germline ends. As DNA, the CDR3 is TGTGCCAGCAGCTGGGCCGGGGAGCTGTTTTTT. This codes for CASSWAGELFF.

The V and J genes are TRBV7-3 and TRBJ2-2; D unclear. This CDR3 region has 14 residues. Between the trimmed V and J ends, which lost 4 bases and 4 bases, there was a span of 10 bases. Germline lookup yields CDR1 SGHTA and CDR2 FQGTGA. The CDR3 DNA sequence: TGTGCCAGCAGCTCGAATTACCGCACCGGGGAGCTGTTTTTT. As protein: CASSSNYRTGELFF.

The chain uses TRBV13 and TRBJ2-5, with D perhaps TRBD2 (6 bases). Between the trimmed V and J ends, which lost 5 bases and 5 bases, there was a span of 21 bases. This CDR3 is 16 amino acids long. Per the germline V gene, CDR1 is PRHDT and CDR2 is FYEKMQ (reference sequence). The CDR3 region is CASSRTTRLVVETQYF. CDR3 sequence (DNA): TGTGCCAGCAGCAGGACTACTCGGTTGGTTGTGGAGACCCAGTACTTC.

This sequence joins TRBV6-5 and TRBJ1-2; no firm D call. Per the germline V gene, CDR1 is MNHEY and CDR2 is SVGAGI. The length of the CDR3 is 12 residues. The ends were cut back, 6 bases at V and 4 bases at J, with 9 bases in the middle. The CDR3 here is CASRDTTYGYTF. For the CDR3, the DNA is TGTGCCAGCAGGGATACGACCTATGGCTACACCTTC.

The chain uses TRBV30 and TRBJ2-1; D is unclear. Trimming left V 2 bases short and J 5 bases short, with 10 bases between. The CDR3 totals 13 residues. CDR1 is GTSNPN and CDR2 is SVGIG in the germline V gene (reference sequence). The CDR3 sequence: CAWSYGSDNEQFF. CDR3 in DNA: TGTGCCTGGAGTTACGGTTCCGACAATGAGCAGTTCTTC.

The V gene is TRBV27, the J gene TRBJ2-7, with D possibly being TRBD1 or TRBD2 (5 bases each). Germline CDR1 reads MNHEY; CDR2 reads SMNVEV (reference sequence). The CDR3 loop spans 14 amino acids. The V and J ends lost 3 bases and 9 bases respectively, with 18 bases between them. CDR3 coding DNA: TGTGCCAGCAGTTTCCGGGGCCAGGTTGAAGCGCAGTACTTC. As protein: CASSFRGQVEAQYF.

The chain links TRBV14 to TRBJ1-1; 8 positions match TRBD1. The CDR3 length is 14 residues. With V trimmed by 5 bases and J by 1 base, 3 bases remained unmatched. In germline, CDR1 is SGHDN, CDR2 FVKESK. The CDR3 region is CASSFGQGNTEAFF. DNA of the CDR3: TGTGCCAGCAGCTTTGGACAGGGGAACACTGAAGCTTTCTTT. The full variable domain, with the rest looked up from reference TRBV14 and TRBJ1-1, is EAGVTQFPSHSVIEKGQTVTLRCDPISGHDNLYWYRRVMGKEIKFLLHFVKESKQDESGMPNNRFLAERTGGTYSTLKVQPAELEDSGVYFCASSFGQGNTEAFFGQGTRLTVV.

J is TRBJ1-4 and V is TRBV19; D remains unclear. V gave up 3 bases and J gave up 7 bases, with 12 bases separating them. This CDR3 comprises 14 residues. Germline-derived CDR1 and CDR2 are LNHDA and SQIVND (reference sequence). The CDR3 here is CASSMDPRGEKLFF. Here the CDR3 DNA reads TGTGCCAGTAGTATGGACCCGCGAGGTGAAAAACTGTTTTTT.